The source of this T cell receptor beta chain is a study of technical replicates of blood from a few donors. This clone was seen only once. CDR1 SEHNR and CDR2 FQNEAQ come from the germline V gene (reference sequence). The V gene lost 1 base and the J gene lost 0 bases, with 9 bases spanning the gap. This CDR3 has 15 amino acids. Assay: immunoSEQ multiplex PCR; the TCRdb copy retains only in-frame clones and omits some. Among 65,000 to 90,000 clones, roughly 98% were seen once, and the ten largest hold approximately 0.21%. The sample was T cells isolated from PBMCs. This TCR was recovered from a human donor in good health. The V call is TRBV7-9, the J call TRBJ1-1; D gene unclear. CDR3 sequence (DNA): TGTGCCAGCAGCTTAGGGTCGGAGATGAACACTGAAGCTTTCTTT. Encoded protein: CASSLGSEMNTEAFF.